Listed below are T cell receptor beta chains from one sample, sequenced in a study of regulatory T cells in long-lasting Graves disease. Using its own MiXCR run on the multiplex PCR reads, TCRdb lists one record per CDR3 protein. Of under 250,000 distinct CDR3 sequences listed, roughly 19% are singletons. This same sample was also part of a study on T cells in Graves' hyperthyroidism and ophthalmopathy.

The material sequenced was peripheral blood mononuclear cells (PBMCs), taken at new diagnosis, from a patient treated with antithyroid drugs. These receptor sequences come from a woman under 40 with Graves disease. Both conserved end residues are part of each CDR3. The D gene is left open where the match is weak. Expanded clones are given a class, and other clones once, few, many or no size at all.

clone size: many; D gene: NA; J gene: TRBJ1-5; V gene: TRBV12-3/TRBV12-4; CDR3 length: 13; CDR3 DNA: TGTGCCAGCAGTTTTGAGAACAATCAGCCCCAGCATTTT; CDR3 protein: CASSFENNQPQHF
clone size: many; D gene: NA; J gene: TRBJ2-7; V gene: TRBV6-1; CDR3 length: 14; CDR3 DNA: TGTGCCAGCAGCCAGTGGGGGATTTCTTACGAGCAGTACTTC; CDR3 protein: CASSQWGISYEQYF
clone size: NA; D gene: TRBD2; J gene: TRBJ2-3; V gene: TRBV5-1; CDR3 length: 15; CDR3 DNA: TGCGCCAGCAGCTTCGGTCTAGCGGGCCCCCCAACGCAGTATTTT; CDR3 protein: CASSFGLAGPPTQYF
clone size: many; D gene: NA; J gene: TRBJ1-2; V gene: TRBV2; CDR3 length: 14; CDR3 DNA: TGTGCCAGCAGTAACCAGGGTCCCATCTATGGCTACACCTTC; CDR3 protein: CASSNQGPIYGYTF
clone size: many; D gene: NA; J gene: TRBJ1-5; V gene: TRBV7-8; CDR3 length: 16; CDR3 DNA: TGTGCCAGCAGCTTAAGGGGTAATGCAGAGAATCAGCCCCAGCATTTT; CDR3 protein: CASSLRGNAENQPQHF
clone size: many; D gene: NA; J gene: TRBJ2-4; V gene: TRBV2; CDR3 length: 16; CDR3 DNA: TGTGCCAGACCCCAAAGCCCCGGGACGCTGGTAAACATTCAGTACTTC; CDR3 protein: CARPQSPGTLVNIQYF
clone size: few; D gene: NA; J gene: TRBJ2-7; V gene: TRBV19; CDR3 length: 14; CDR3 DNA: TGTGCCAGTAGTATAGAACCTACGAGCTTGGAGCAGTACTTC; CDR3 protein: CASSIEPTSLEQYF
clone size: few; D gene: NA; J gene: TRBJ2-7; V gene: TRBV12-3/TRBV12-4; CDR3 length: 15; CDR3 DNA: TGTGCCAGCAGTCAAACCGGGGTTCAATCCTACGAGCAGTACTTC; CDR3 protein: CASSQTGVQSYEQYF
clone size: many; D gene: TRBD1; J gene: TRBJ1-1; V gene: TRBV6-1; CDR3 length: 13; CDR3 DNA: TGTGCCAGCATTCCGGGACAGGGGGCCGAAGCTTTCTTT; CDR3 protein: CASIPGQGAEAFF
clone size: many; D gene: NA; J gene: TRBJ1-4; V gene: TRBV5-1; CDR3 length: 13; CDR3 DNA: TGCGCCAGCAGCCGTCTCGCGGGGGAAAAACTGTTTTTT; CDR3 protein: CASSRLAGEKLFF
clone size: many; D gene: NA; J gene: TRBJ1-1; V gene: TRBV6-1; CDR3 length: 13; CDR3 DNA: TGTGCCAGCAGTGACCGACGGAACACTGAAGCTTTCTTT; CDR3 protein: CASSDRRNTEAFF
clone size: many; D gene: NA; J gene: TRBJ1-5; V gene: TRBV28; CDR3 length: 15; CDR3 DNA: TGTGCCAGCAGTTTAGCAGGGCGGAGCAATCAGCCCCAGCATTTT; CDR3 protein: CASSLAGRSNQPQHF
clone size: few; D gene: NA; J gene: TRBJ1-1; V gene: TRBV6-1; CDR3 length: 15; CDR3 DNA: TGTGCCGGCACCAAGACGAAGGGTGGGGACACTGAAGCTTTCTTT; CDR3 protein: CAGTKTKGGDTEAFF
clone size: medium-sized; D gene: TRBD2; J gene: TRBJ2-7; V gene: TRBV2; CDR3 length: 15; CDR3 DNA: TGTGCCAGCAGGATCCGTCGGGAGGTCCCCTACGAGCAGTACTTC; CDR3 protein: CASRIRREVPYEQYF
clone size: many; D gene: NA; J gene: TRBJ2-1; V gene: TRBV6-2/TRBV6-3; CDR3 length: 14; CDR3 DNA: TGTGCCAGCAGTTCCGGACGGGGCTACAATGAGCAGTTCTTC; CDR3 protein: CASSSGRGYNEQFF
clone size: NA; D gene: TRBD1; J gene: TRBJ2-7; V gene: TRBV5-1; CDR3 length: 16; CDR3 DNA: TGCACCAGCAGCCGGAGTACGGGACAGGGGTCCTACGAGCAGTACTTC; CDR3 protein: CTSSRSTGQGSYEQYF
clone size: many; D gene: NA; J gene: TRBJ2-1; V gene: TRBV7-2; CDR3 length: 18; CDR3 DNA: TGTGCCAGCAGCTTTAGCGGACAGGCTCTGAGTCTTTACAATGAGCAGTTCTTC; CDR3 protein: CASSFSGQALSLYNEQFF
clone size: many; D gene: NA; J gene: TRBJ1-1; V gene: TRBV30; CDR3 length: 15; CDR3 DNA: TGTGCCTGGAGCCGGGTCGGGAGCATGAACACTGAAGCTTTCTTT; CDR3 protein: CAWSRVGSMNTEAFF
clone size: many; D gene: TRBD2; J gene: TRBJ2-1; V gene: TRBV12-3/TRBV12-4; CDR3 length: 15; CDR3 DNA: TGTGCCAGCAGTTTGAAGCGGGGGGGGATTAATGAGCAGTTCTTC; CDR3 protein: CASSLKRGGINEQFF
clone size: many; D gene: NA; J gene: TRBJ1-2; V gene: TRBV6-1; CDR3 length: 15; CDR3 DNA: TGTGCCAGCAGCCCTAGTCGGGTCGCCCCGAGGGGCTACACCTTC; CDR3 protein: CASSPSRVAPRGYTF
clone size: once; D gene: NA; J gene: TRBJ2-7; V gene: TRBV28; CDR3 length: 14; CDR3 DNA: TGTGCCAGCAGTTTATCAGACCCCACCTACGAGCAGTACTTC; CDR3 protein: CASSLSDPTYEQYF
clone size: few; D gene: TRBD1; J gene: TRBJ1-2; V gene: TRBV25-1; CDR3 length: 13; CDR3 DNA: TGTGCCAGCACGGGACAGAGCTTCTATGGCTACACCTTC; CDR3 protein: CASTGQSFYGYTF
clone size: once; D gene: TRBD1; J gene: TRBJ2-1; V gene: TRBV5-1; CDR3 length: 14; CDR3 DNA: TGCGCCAGCAGCCTAGACAGGGGGCGTTATGAGCAGTTCTTC; CDR3 protein: CASSLDRGRYEQFF
clone size: many; D gene: NA; J gene: TRBJ2-1; V gene: TRBV7-3; CDR3 length: 14; CDR3 DNA: TGTGCCAGCAGTAGGGAGGGTAGGGACAATGAGCGGTTCTTC; CDR3 protein: CASSREGRDNERFF
clone size: many; D gene: NA; J gene: TRBJ2-6; V gene: TRBV11-2; CDR3 length: 14; CDR3 DNA: TGTGCCAGCAGCTTAGTTTTGGGGGCCAACGTCCTGACTTTC; CDR3 protein: CASSLVLGANVLTF
clone size: NA; D gene: NA; J gene: TRBJ2-5; V gene: TRBV25-1; CDR3 length: 14; CDR3 DNA: TGTGCCAGCAGTGAATCTAAGGGCCGAGAGACCCAGTACTTC; CDR3 protein: CASSESKGRETQYF
clone size: many; D gene: NA; J gene: TRBJ1-1; V gene: TRBV27; CDR3 length: 13; CDR3 DNA: TGTGCCAGCAGTTTATCCGGGGGGACTGAAGCTTTCTTT; CDR3 protein: CASSLSGGTEAFF
clone size: many; D gene: TRBD1; J gene: TRBJ1-3; V gene: TRBV10-3; CDR3 length: 16; CDR3 DNA: TGTGCCACAAACCCGGGACAGGGTTACTCTGGAAACACCATATATTTT; CDR3 protein: CATNPGQGYSGNTIYF
clone size: NA; D gene: NA; J gene: TRBJ2-2; V gene: TRBV2; CDR3 length: 20; CDR3 DNA: TGTGCCAGCAGTGGGGGGGGGCGGGGTCCGAGGACACGACACACCGGGGAGCTGTTTTTT; CDR3 protein: CASSGGGRGPRTRHTGELFF
clone size: many; D gene: NA; J gene: TRBJ2-7; V gene: TRBV9; CDR3 length: 15; CDR3 DNA: TGTGCCAGCAGCGCGGAGGACTTGGCCTCCTGCGAGCAGTACTTC; CDR3 protein: CASSAEDLASCEQYF
clone size: few; D gene: NA; J gene: TRBJ2-1; V gene: TRBV7-8; CDR3 length: 13; CDR3 DNA: TGTGCCAGCAGCTTAACAGGGCGCGCTGAGCAGTTCTTC; CDR3 protein: CASSLTGRAEQFF
clone size: many; D gene: TRBD2; J gene: TRBJ2-4; V gene: TRBV11-3; CDR3 length: 14; CDR3 DNA: TGTGCCAGCAGCTCAGGCGCGGGGGAAAACATTCAGTACTTC; CDR3 protein: CASSSGAGENIQYF
clone size: many; D gene: NA; J gene: TRBJ1-1; V gene: TRBV29-1; CDR3 length: 13; CDR3 DNA: TGCAGCGTTGCAGGTTGGTCGGGTACTGAAGCTTTCTTT; CDR3 protein: CSVAGWSGTEAFF
clone size: many; D gene: TRBD1; J gene: TRBJ2-7; V gene: TRBV2; CDR3 length: 16; CDR3 DNA: TGTGCCAGCAGTGAATCATGGGGGACAGGTTTCTACGAGCAGTACTTC; CDR3 protein: CASSESWGTGFYEQYF
clone size: NA; D gene: NA; J gene: TRBJ2-4; V gene: TRBV4-1; CDR3 length: 16; CDR3 DNA: TGCGCCAGCAGCCAAGAAGGGCTAGAAGCCAAAAACATTCAGTACTTC; CDR3 protein: CASSQEGLEAKNIQYF
clone size: few; D gene: NA; J gene: TRBJ1-1; V gene: TRBV20-1; CDR3 length: 13; CDR3 DNA: TGCAGTGCTAGAGAGGATGAGAACACTGAAGCTTTCTTT; CDR3 protein: CSAREDENTEAFF
clone size: many; D gene: NA; J gene: TRBJ1-1; V gene: TRBV12-3/TRBV12-4; CDR3 length: 13; CDR3 DNA: TGTGCCAGTGCCGAGGGGATGAACACTGAAGCTTTCTTT; CDR3 protein: CASAEGMNTEAFF
clone size: many; D gene: TRBD2; J gene: TRBJ2-6; V gene: TRBV6-1; CDR3 length: 18; CDR3 DNA: TGTGCCAGCAGTGAACCCGCGGGAGGGTTCTCTGGGGCCAACGTCCTGACTTTC; CDR3 protein: CASSEPAGGFSGANVLTF
clone size: NA; D gene: NA; J gene: TRBJ2-1; V gene: TRBV27; CDR3 length: 15; CDR3 DNA: TGTGCCAGCTCTGACAGCCCTAGCTCCTACAATGAGCAGTTCTTC; CDR3 protein: CASSDSPSSYNEQFF
clone size: few; D gene: NA; J gene: TRBJ1-3; V gene: TRBV9; CDR3 length: 15; CDR3 DNA: TGTGCCAGCAGCGTAGTGGGCTACTCTGGAAACACCATATATTTT; CDR3 protein: CASSVVGYSGNTIYF
clone size: many; D gene: TRBD2; J gene: TRBJ2-2; V gene: TRBV27; CDR3 length: 17; CDR3 DNA: TGTGCCAGCAGCCCCTCTTTGGCTAGCGGTTATACCGGGGAGCTGTTTTTT; CDR3 protein: CASSPSLASGYTGELFF
clone size: NA; D gene: TRBD1; J gene: TRBJ2-5; V gene: TRBV20-1; CDR3 length: 15; CDR3 DNA: TGCAGTGCCCCGCCGGGACAGGGTTGGCAAGAGACCCAGTACTTC; CDR3 protein: CSAPPGQGWQETQYF
clone size: many; D gene: NA; J gene: TRBJ1-3; V gene: TRBV29-1; CDR3 length: 13; CDR3 DNA: TGCAGCGTTGAGACGGCGGGGGGAAACACCATATATTTT; CDR3 protein: CSVETAGGNTIYF
clone size: many; D gene: TRBD1; J gene: TRBJ1-3; V gene: TRBV12-3/TRBV12-4; CDR3 length: 16; CDR3 DNA: TGTGCCAGCAGCCCGACAGGGGGCCGCACTGGAAACACCATATATTTT; CDR3 protein: CASSPTGGRTGNTIYF
clone size: many; D gene: TRBD2; J gene: TRBJ2-7; V gene: TRBV7-9; CDR3 length: 14; CDR3 DNA: TGTGCCAGCAGCTTAGTCGGGAGGGGCAATGAGCAGTACTTC; CDR3 protein: CASSLVGRGNEQYF
clone size: few; D gene: NA; J gene: TRBJ1-2; V gene: TRBV4-1; CDR3 length: 16; CDR3 DNA: TGCGCCAGCAGCCAAGAGGAACAGGTAGTCTCCTATGGCTACACCTTC; CDR3 protein: CASSQEEQVVSYGYTF
clone size: few; D gene: TRBD1; J gene: TRBJ2-7; V gene: TRBV4-1; CDR3 length: 15; CDR3 DNA: TGCGCCAGCAGCCAAACCGGGACAGGGGTATACGAGCAGTACTTC; CDR3 protein: CASSQTGTGVYEQYF
clone size: many; D gene: NA; J gene: TRBJ1-2; V gene: TRBV30; CDR3 length: 15; CDR3 DNA: TGTGCCTGGGTACAGGGCAGCAAGGGGACCTATGGCTACACCTTC; CDR3 protein: CAWVQGSKGTYGYTF
clone size: NA; D gene: NA; J gene: TRBJ2-1; V gene: TRBV7-6; CDR3 length: 12; CDR3 DNA: TGTGCCAGCGAAGGCCTCAACAATGAGCAGTTCTTC; CDR3 protein: CASEGLNNEQFF
clone size: many; D gene: NA; J gene: TRBJ1-1; V gene: TRBV20-1; CDR3 length: 14; CDR3 DNA: TGCAGTGCTAGCAAAGGACGGCAGAACACTGAAGCTTTCTTT; CDR3 protein: CSASKGRQNTEAFF
clone size: many; D gene: NA; J gene: TRBJ1-2; V gene: TRBV3-1; CDR3 length: 14; CDR3 DNA: TGTGCCAGCAGCCGGCGGGGGGCTCACTATGGCTACACCTTC; CDR3 protein: CASSRRGAHYGYTF
clone size: many; D gene: NA; J gene: TRBJ2-1; V gene: TRBV28; CDR3 length: 13; CDR3 DNA: TGTGCCAGCAGTCCCTGGTCTTCGGGTGAGCAGTTCTTC; CDR3 protein: CASSPWSSGEQFF